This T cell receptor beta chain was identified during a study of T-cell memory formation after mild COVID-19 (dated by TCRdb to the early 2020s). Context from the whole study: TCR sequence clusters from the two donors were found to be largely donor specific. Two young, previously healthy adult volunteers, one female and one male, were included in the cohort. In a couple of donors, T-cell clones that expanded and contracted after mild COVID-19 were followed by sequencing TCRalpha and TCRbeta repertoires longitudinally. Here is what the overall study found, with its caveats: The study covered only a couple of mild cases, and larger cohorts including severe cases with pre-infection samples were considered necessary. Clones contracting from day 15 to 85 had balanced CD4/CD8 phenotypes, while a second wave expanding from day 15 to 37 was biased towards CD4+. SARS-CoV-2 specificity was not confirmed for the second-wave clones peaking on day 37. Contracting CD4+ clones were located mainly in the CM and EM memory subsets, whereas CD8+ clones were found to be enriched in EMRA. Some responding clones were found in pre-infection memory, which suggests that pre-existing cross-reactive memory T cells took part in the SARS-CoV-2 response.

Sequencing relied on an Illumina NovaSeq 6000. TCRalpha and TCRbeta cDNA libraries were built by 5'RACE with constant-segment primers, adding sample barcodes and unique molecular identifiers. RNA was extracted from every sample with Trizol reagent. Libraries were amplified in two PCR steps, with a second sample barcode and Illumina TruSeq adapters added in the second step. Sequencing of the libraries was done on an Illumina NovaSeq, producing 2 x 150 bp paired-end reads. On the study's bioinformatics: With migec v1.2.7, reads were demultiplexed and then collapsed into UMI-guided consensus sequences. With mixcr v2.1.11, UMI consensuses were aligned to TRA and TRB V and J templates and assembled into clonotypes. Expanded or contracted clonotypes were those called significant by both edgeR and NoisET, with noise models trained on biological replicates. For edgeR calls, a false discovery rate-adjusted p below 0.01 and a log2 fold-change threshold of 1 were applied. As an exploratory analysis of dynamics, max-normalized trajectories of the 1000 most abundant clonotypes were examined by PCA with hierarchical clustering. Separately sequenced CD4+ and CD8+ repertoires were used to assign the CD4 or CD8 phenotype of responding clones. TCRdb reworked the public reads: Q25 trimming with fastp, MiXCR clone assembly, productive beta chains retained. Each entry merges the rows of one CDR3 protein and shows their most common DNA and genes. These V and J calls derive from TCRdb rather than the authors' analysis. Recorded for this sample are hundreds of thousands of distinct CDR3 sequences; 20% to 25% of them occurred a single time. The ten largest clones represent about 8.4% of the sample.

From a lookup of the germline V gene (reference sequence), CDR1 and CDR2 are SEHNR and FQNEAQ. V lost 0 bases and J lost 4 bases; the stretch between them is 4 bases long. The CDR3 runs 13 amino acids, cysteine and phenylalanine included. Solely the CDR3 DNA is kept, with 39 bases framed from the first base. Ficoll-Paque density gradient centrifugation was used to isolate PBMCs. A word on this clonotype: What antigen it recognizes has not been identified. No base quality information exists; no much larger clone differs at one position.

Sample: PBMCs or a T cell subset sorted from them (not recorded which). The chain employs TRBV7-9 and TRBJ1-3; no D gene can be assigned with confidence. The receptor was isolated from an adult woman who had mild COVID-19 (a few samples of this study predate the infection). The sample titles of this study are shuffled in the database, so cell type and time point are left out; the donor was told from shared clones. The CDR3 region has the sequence CASSLARGNTIYF. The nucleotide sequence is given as TGTGCCAGCAGCTTAGCGCGGGGAAACACCATATATTTT.